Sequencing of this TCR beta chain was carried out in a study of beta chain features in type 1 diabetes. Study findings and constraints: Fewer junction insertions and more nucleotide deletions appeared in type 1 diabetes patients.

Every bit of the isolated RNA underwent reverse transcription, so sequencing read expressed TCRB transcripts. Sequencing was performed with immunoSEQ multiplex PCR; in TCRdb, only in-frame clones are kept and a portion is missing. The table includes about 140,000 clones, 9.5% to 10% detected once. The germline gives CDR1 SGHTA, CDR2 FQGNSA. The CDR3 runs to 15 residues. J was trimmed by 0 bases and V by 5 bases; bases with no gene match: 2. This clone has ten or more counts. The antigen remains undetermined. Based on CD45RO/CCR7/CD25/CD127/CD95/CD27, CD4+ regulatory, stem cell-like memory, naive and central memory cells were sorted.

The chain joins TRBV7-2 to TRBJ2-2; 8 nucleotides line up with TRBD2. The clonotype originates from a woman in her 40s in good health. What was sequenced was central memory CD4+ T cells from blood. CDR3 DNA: TGTGCCAGCAGCGCACTAGCGGCGAACACCGGGGAGCTGTTTTTT. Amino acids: CASSALAANTGELFF.